This passage covers 13 T cell receptor beta chains from one sample sequenced in a study of T cells in Graves' hyperthyroidism and ophthalmopathy. Amplified TCR beta CDR3 regions came from RNA transcripts. HTBI primers were employed in a first-round RT-PCR of the TCR CDR3. MiXCR, run by TCRdb on the multiplex PCR reads, gives a single entry per CDR3 protein. The data hold 500,000 to 650,000 distinct CDR3 sequences, with around 50% observed a single time. Sequencing was done on a sample of peripheral blood or thyroid tissue (not recorded which). The source of these receptors is an adult woman with Graves' disease, either hyperthyroidism or ophthalmopathy (not recorded which).

The gene calls are TRBV10-3 and TRBJ1-1; D gene unclear. CDR3 length: 15 amino acids. Germline V gives CDR1 ENHRY, CDR2 SYGVKD. V was trimmed by 3 bases and J by 3 bases, leaving 14 bases between them. The CDR3 DNA reads as TGTGCCATCAGTGAATGGGTGAGGGCGGACACTGAAGCTTTCTTT. Translated: CAISEWVRADTEAFF.

This clonotype was recorded many times. The gene calls are TRBV20-1 and TRBJ2-2; D is unclear. The germline CDR1 and CDR2 sequences are DFQATT and SNEGSKA (reference sequence). Trimming took 3 bases from V and 6 from J, leaving 14 bases between them. The CDR3 runs to 14 residues. The CDR3 here is CSARDRTSPGELFF. CDR3 coding DNA: TGCAGTGCTAGGGACCGAACTTCACCCGGGGAGCTGTTTTTT.

Many counts were recorded for this clonotype. The CDR3 is CAWSVGGVAQYF. The CDR3 nucleotides read TGTGCCTGGAGTGTAGGCGGGGTGGCCCAGTACTTC. V is TRBV30 and J is TRBJ2-5; D may be TRBD2 (6 bases). CDR3 size: 12 residues. From germline, CDR1 is GTSNPN and CDR2 SVGIG (reference sequence). Trimming shortened V by 0 bases and J by 9 bases, and 11 bases separated the two germline ends.

This clonotype was detected only a few times. The chain links TRBV7-6 to TRBJ2-5, with D maybe TRBD2 (6 bases). The V gene lost 1 base and the J gene lost 5 bases, with 17 bases spanning the gap. Germline V lookup: CDR1 SGHVS, CDR2 FNYEAQ. The CDR3 extends over 16 amino acids. CDR3 sequence (DNA): TGTGCCAGCAGCTTAGGCGGGGTGGGGAACAATGAGACCCAGTACTTC. This codes for CASSLGGVGNNETQYF.

The chain has TRBV7-2 and TRBJ1-5, with TRBD1 matching over 8 bases. V trimming: 1 base; J trimming: 7 bases; junction bases outside the gene matches: 3. From germline, CDR1 is SGHTA and CDR2 FQGNSA. CDR3 length: 14 residues. The CDR3 is CASSLEGQGQPQHF. CDR3 bases: TGTGCCAGCAGCTTAGAAGGACAGGGCCAGCCCCAGCATTTT.

The DNA of the CDR3 is TGTGCCAGCAGCCTCCGGACTATCGGAGGTTACGAGCAGTACTTC. Protein: CASSLRTIGGYEQYF. The chain is built from TRBV11-2 and TRBJ2-7; D is possibly TRBD2 (6 bases). Germline CDR1 reads SGHAT; CDR2 reads FQNNGV. The CDR3 sequence is 15 residues long. V lost 5 bases and J lost 4, with 18 bases in between.

The CDR3 coding sequence is TGTGCCAGCAGTGAATGGCAGGGGGCACGCAATCAGCCCCAGCATTTT. Translation gives CASSEWQGARNQPQHF. V is TRBV2 and J is TRBJ1-5; TRBD1 agrees at 8 bases. CDR3 length: 16 residues. Per the germline V gene, CDR1 is SNHLY and CDR2 is FYNNEI. V lost 2 bases to trimming and J lost 2 bases; unmatched junction nucleotides: 5.

The chain carries TRBV20-1 and TRBJ2-7, with 8 bases fitting TRBD2. In germline, CDR1 is DFQATT, CDR2 SNEGSKA (reference sequence). V was clipped by 5 bases and J by 3 bases; unmatched bases: 6. The CDR3 has 13 residues. The CDR3 DNA reads as TGCAGTGCTTGTAGCGGGACTAGCTACGAGCAGTACTTC. This codes for CSACSGTSYEQYF.

This clonotype was recorded only once. The chain combines TRBV5-8 with TRBJ2-7, with D perhaps TRBD1 or TRBD2 (5 bases each). The CDR3 contains 14 residues. Per the germline V gene, CDR1 is SGHTS and CDR2 is YDEGEE. Trimming took off 3 bases at V and 4 bases at J, with 14 bases between the two ends. CDR3 sequence: CASSWDQEVYEQYF. CDR3 DNA sequence: TGTGCCAGCAGCTGGGACCAGGAAGTATACGAGCAGTACTTC. Combining the CDR3 with reference TRBV5-8 and TRBJ2-7 gives the whole variable domain EAGVTQSPTHLIKTRGQQATLRCSPISGHTSVYWYQQALGLGLQFLLWYDEGEERNRGNFPPRFSGRQFPNYSSELNVNALELEDSALYLCASSWDQEVYEQYFGPGTRLTVT.

The chain links TRBV28 to TRBJ2-7; a possible D gene is TRBD2 (6 bases). This CDR3 has 16 amino acids. Germline V gene lookup returns CDR1 MDHEN and CDR2 SYDVKM. The ends were cut back, 3 bases at V and 2 bases at J, with 17 bases in the middle. The CDR3 DNA sequence: TGTGCCAGCAGTTTGGCCGCAGGAGGGTTCGCCTACGAGCAGTACTTC. Translating it yields CASSLAAGGFAYEQYF.

In this sample, this clonotype turned up a few times. The DNA for the CDR3 is TGTGCCAGTAGTATCTTGGGTGGACCTGGAAACACCATATATTTT. Translating it yields CASSILGGPGNTIYF. V gene TRBV19 combines with J gene TRBJ1-3; D remains ambiguous. The CDR3 consists of 15 residues. Per the germline V gene, CDR1 is LNHDA and CDR2 is SQIVND (reference sequence). Trimming shortened V by 3 bases and J by 2 bases, and 11 bases separated the two germline ends.

The gene calls are TRBV7-3 and TRBJ2-7; D is unclear. From germline, CDR1 is SGHTA and CDR2 FQGTGA. The V end lost 4 bases, the J end lost 6 bases, and 16 bases lay between the germline ends. This CDR3 is 14 amino acids long. CDR3 in amino acids: CASSSPPKKSEQYF. The CDR3 DNA is TGTGCCAGCAGCTCCCCCCCCAAAAAAAGCGAGCAGTACTTC.

This clonotype was seen many times. The chain uses TRBV5-1 and TRBJ2-5; 7 nucleotides match TRBD1. The CDR3 is 15 amino acids. Losses at the gene ends were 5 bases for V and 0 bases for J; bases not matched to a gene: 7. Per the germline V gene, CDR1 is SGHRS and CDR2 is YFSETQ. CDR3 nucleotide sequence: TGCGCCAGCAGGTACGGGACAGCGAACCAAGAGACCCAGTACTTC. Amino acid sequence: CASRYGTANQETQYF.